This T cell receptor beta chain was obtained from a study of blood T cell repertoires in COVID-19 (TCRdb year 2020). Background on the whole study: Samples covering the acute and convalescent phases of COVID-19 were provided by collaborators in the United States, Italy and Spain. The dataset comprised deeply sampled blood TCRbeta repertoires from subjects exposed to, actively infected with, or recovered from COVID-19. Nearly every sample came with metadata listing a de-identified subject ID, COVID-19 status, age in years and sex. The material from the prospective study consisted of cDNA or gDNA derived from T cells, B-cell-depleted T cells, or PBMCs. Samples came from the ongoing ImmuneRACE study (first 160 participants) plus 1,254 subjects from 6 global collaborators. Where available, HLA class I and class II types were obtained from metadata supplied by the sample provider rather than from assay-based typing. The repertoires were made available in a free public database intended to serve as a resource for research on the immune response to SARS-CoV-2. What the authors observed across the whole study: Clinical and demographic metadata were provided uncurated, with the amount varying by source and participant.

The CDR3 sequence holds 18 residues, the cysteine and phenylalanine included. Of all the DNA, just the CDR3 is kept, 54 bases in frame from base 1. From a lookup of the germline V gene, CDR1 and CDR2 are SGHAT and FQNNGV. For this chain, trimming is 5 bases at the V end and 2 bases at the J end, and the number of junction bases without a gene match is 8. Collaborating institutions collected whole blood in K2EDTA tubes following their own protocols. For TCRbeta analysis, collaborators shipped samples in one of three forms: frozen whole blood, isolated PBMCs, or DNA extracted from either of those sample types. TCRbeta CDR3 regions were amplified from genomic DNA by means of the immunoSEQ Assay, a bias-controlled multiplex PCR. As for how the authors treated the data: Nucleated cell counts per sample were estimated from amplification of reference gene primers within the assay. To quantify the absolute abundance of each unique TCRbeta CDR3 rearrangement, sequence reads were collapsed and filtered. For each sample, productive Simpson clonality was calculated as the square root of Simpson's diversity index across productive rearrangements. The table comes from immuneACCESS by way of TCRdb, which keeps in-frame sequences with V and J called. Part of the clones is missing from these tables; in studies checked, under half for an unresolved V gene and the rest for unknown reasons. V, J and clone size are those of that table, while D and trimming were read from the DNA. In this sample the table shows around 140,000 clones, about three quarters of which occur a single time. About 15% of the sample is held by the ten biggest clonotypes.

This clone was counted a single time. This receptor's antigen is unknown. No much larger clone exists at a distance of one base, and base qualities are not known. The source material was peripheral blood. This sequence originates from a man aged 45-65 years with acute or convalescent COVID-19. The sequence links TRBV11-2 to TRBJ2-3, and 15 junctional nucleotides match TRBD2. The CDR3 in this case is CASSRSWTSGGDTDTQYF. The DNA sequence follows: TGTGCCAGCAGCCGAAGCTGGACTAGCGGGGGGGACACAGATACGCAGTATTTT. Outside the CDR3, residues come from the reference TRBV11-2 and TRBJ2-3 proteins, so the full variable domain is: EAGVAQSPRYKIIEKRQSVAFWCNPISGHATLYWYQQILGQGPKLLIQFQNNGVVDDSQLPKDRFSAERLKGVDSTLKIQPAKLEDSAVYLCASSRSWTSGGDTDTQYFGPGTRLTVL.